This T cell receptor (beta chain) was captured by sequencing in a study of blood T cells in healthy people across ages. General study results and limits: Both naive CD4+ cell counts and diversity were greater in long-lived donors than in aged donors.

V was shortened by 1 base and J by 9 bases, with 10 bases between the two germline ends. This CDR3 region has 13 residues. Germline V gene lookup returns CDR1 SEHNR and CDR2 FQNEAQ (reference sequence). Next came a second PCR, run for roughly 6 to 11 cycles, which used a sample-barcoded 5' primer along with a J-beta primer mix. Researchers report that a template-switch adaptor with 12 random nucleotides tagged each cDNA molecule. From the 5' RACE reads, TCRdb called clonotypes with MiXCR, one entry per CDR3 protein. The sample contains about 650,000 distinct CDR3 sequences, about a third of which appear only once. This clonotype has at least ten counts. Its antigen is as yet unknown.

The sequence came from a woman aged 80 or over in good health. The sequencing input was blood. This chain connects TRBV7-9 to TRBJ1-5; D is ambiguous. CDR3 in amino acids: CASSLEGVVPQHF. The CDR3 DNA sequence: TGTGCCAGCAGCTTAGAAGGAGTTGTGCCCCAGCATTTT.